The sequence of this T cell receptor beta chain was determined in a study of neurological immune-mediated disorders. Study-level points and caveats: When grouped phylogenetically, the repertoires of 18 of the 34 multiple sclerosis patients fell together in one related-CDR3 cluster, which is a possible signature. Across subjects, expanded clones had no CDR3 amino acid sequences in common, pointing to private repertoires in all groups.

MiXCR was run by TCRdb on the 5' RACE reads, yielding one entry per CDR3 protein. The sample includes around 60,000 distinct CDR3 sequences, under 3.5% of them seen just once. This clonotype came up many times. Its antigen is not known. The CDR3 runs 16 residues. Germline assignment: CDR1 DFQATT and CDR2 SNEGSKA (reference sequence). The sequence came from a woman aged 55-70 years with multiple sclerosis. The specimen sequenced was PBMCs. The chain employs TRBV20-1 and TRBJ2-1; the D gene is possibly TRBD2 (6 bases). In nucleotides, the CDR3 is TGCAGCGCCACGCCGAATGGAGGGATTAGATACAATGAGCAGTTCTTC. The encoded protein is CSATPNGGIRYNEQFF.